This is a list of T cell receptor beta chains from one sample in a study of control samples from healthy donors and cancer patients. The data were produced by immunoSEQ multiplex PCR, yet TCRdb's version contains in-frame clones alone and is incomplete. In the table there are about 86,000 clones, roughly 89% of which are singletons. Sequenced sample: PBMCs. The receptor set was obtained from a woman aged 45-65 years with colorectal cancer. Each CDR3 is given with its conserved first and last residue. A D gene is named only where the DNA matches it firmly. Part of the rows lack a size; the others show once, few, many or a class for expanded clones.

size	V	J	D	DNA	CDR3
NA	TRBV6-5	TRBJ2-5	NA	TGTGCCACCTCCGGGCCCAGGGACCGTGAGGAGACCCAGTACTTC	CATSGPRDREETQYF
NA	TRBV11-3	TRBJ2-1	TRBD1	TGTGCCAGCAGCATAGGGACAGGGACAGGGGGCGGTTATGAGCAGTTCTTC	CASSIGTGTGGGYEQFF
NA	TRBV11-1	TRBJ2-5	NA	TGTGCCAGCAGCTTAACCAGGGGTTACGAGACCCAGTACTTC	CASSLTRGYETQYF
NA	TRBV6-4	TRBJ2-1	NA	TGTGCCAGCAGTGACTCGGGCAGAGGGAGACACAATGAGCAGTTCTTC	CASSDSGRGRHNEQFF
NA	TRBV5-8	TRBJ1-4	NA	TGTGCCAGCAGCCTCCCGTGGACTTATAATGAAAAACTGTTTTTT	CASSLPWTYNEKLFF
NA	TRBV3-1/TRBV3-2	TRBJ1-2	NA	TGTGCCAGCAGCCAAGATGTGACCAGTGGCTACACCTTC	CASSQDVTSGYTF
NA	TRBV10-3	TRBJ1-5	NA	TGTGCCATCAGTGCCGGACCAGGAGACAATCAGCCCCAGCATTTT	CAISAGPGDNQPQHF
NA	TRBV5-6	TRBJ1-5	NA	TGTGCCAGCAGCTTGGAAGGGCCCAATCAGCCCCAGCATTTT	CASSLEGPNQPQHF
NA	TRBV5-1	TRBJ1-1	NA	TGCGCCAGCAGCCTGAATCCGACAGCGGAAGCTTTCTTT	CASSLNPTAEAFF
NA	TRBV7-2	TRBJ2-3	TRBD2	TGTGCCAGCAGCTTAGGACTTGGGGCGGGGGTGAGCACAGATACGCAGTATTTT	CASSLGLGAGVSTDTQYF
NA	TRBV19	TRBJ2-3	NA	TGTGCCAGTAGTGGGGCGCAGGGTCGCACAGATACGCAGTATTTT	CASSGAQGRTDTQYF
NA	TRBV10-2	TRBJ1-4	TRBD1	TGCGCCAGCAGCCGGGACAGGGTTTCGATCCCCGGTGAAAAACTGTTTTTT	CASSRDRVSIPGEKLFF
NA	TRBV18	TRBJ1-1	TRBD1	TGTGCCAGCTCATTCGGACAGGGTGAGGACACTGAAGCTTTCTTT	CASSFGQGEDTEAFF
NA	TRBV2	TRBJ2-5	TRBD2	TGTGCCAGCATTGGGGATCTAGCGGTGTACGAGACCCAGTACTTC	CASIGDLAVYETQYF
NA	TRBV6-5	TRBJ1-4	NA	TGTGCCAGCACCGAAGGGGGTTTGGGGGAAAAACTGTTTTTT	CASTEGGLGEKLFF
NA	TRBV6-5	TRBJ2-3	TRBD2	TGTGCCAGCAGTTACAGGGGAGGGGCAGATACGCAGTATTTT	CASSYRGGADTQYF
NA	TRBV5-8	TRBJ1-4	NA	TGTGCCAGCAGCTTGGACGGGGTCCTGGGAGAAAAACTGTTTTTT	CASSLDGVLGEKLFF
NA	TRBV3-1/TRBV3-2	TRBJ2-5	TRBD2	TGTGCCAGCAGCCAGACCCCGGGACTACCAATCGAGACCCAGTACTTC	CASSQTPGLPIETQYF
few	TRBV6-5	TRBJ1-3	NA	TGTGCCAGCAGTTCTGAGGCAGGGGTAGGAGGAAACACCATATATTTT	CASSSEAGVGGNTIYF
once	TRBV5-1	TRBJ2-5	TRBD1	TGCGCCAGCAGCTTGGGGCAGGGGGCTCGAGAGACCCAGTACTTC	CASSLGQGARETQYF
NA	TRBV28	TRBJ2-6	NA	TGTGCCAGCAGTTTAGGGGCCAACGTCCTGACTTTC	CASSLGANVLTF
NA	TRBV4-1	TRBJ2-1	NA	TGCGCCAGCGCACGGACAGTCTCCTACAATGAGCAGTTCTTC	CASARTVSYNEQFF
once	TRBV24-1	TRBJ2-1	TRBD2	TGTGCCACCAGTGATGCTCGGACTAGCGGGGCAAATGAGCAGTTCTTC	CATSDARTSGANEQFF
NA	TRBV3-1/TRBV3-2	TRBJ2-3	TRBD2	TGTGCCAGCAGCCGCCGCTCCGCGGGGGGGCCCGCAGATACGCAGTATTTT	CASSRRSAGGPADTQYF
NA	TRBV19	TRBJ1-6	TRBD1	TGTGCCAGTAGTCACAGGGGGGTGAATTCACCCCTCCACTTT	CASSHRGVNSPLHF
NA	TRBV5-4	TRBJ2-3	NA	TGTGCCAGCAGCCCGAGGACGGGCTACACAGATACGCAGTATTTT	CASSPRTGYTDTQYF
NA	TRBV6-2/TRBV6-3	TRBJ2-5	NA	TGTGCCAGCAGTTACGGAGATGGGGACAAGACCCAGTACTTC	CASSYGDGDKTQYF
NA	TRBV18	TRBJ2-5	TRBD1	TGTGCCAGCTCACGAAACCCGGGACAGAACCAAGAGACCCAGTACTTC	CASSRNPGQNQETQYF
NA	TRBV6-1	TRBJ1-2	TRBD1	TGTGCCAGCAGTGAAGCACCAGGGGGCGGTTATGGCTACACCTTC	CASSEAPGGGYGYTF
NA	TRBV27	TRBJ2-5	NA	TGTGCCAGCAGTTTGGTCGCTAGGCAAGAGACCCAGTACTTC	CASSLVARQETQYF
once	TRBV5-6	TRBJ2-5	TRBD2	TGTGCCAGCAGCCGGGGGGTAGATATTGAGACCCAGTACTTC	CASSRGVDIETQYF
NA	TRBV19	TRBJ2-5	NA	TGTGCCAGTAGTATAAGCCTATCGACAGTTTCGGGTGAGACCCAGTACTTC	CASSISLSTVSGETQYF